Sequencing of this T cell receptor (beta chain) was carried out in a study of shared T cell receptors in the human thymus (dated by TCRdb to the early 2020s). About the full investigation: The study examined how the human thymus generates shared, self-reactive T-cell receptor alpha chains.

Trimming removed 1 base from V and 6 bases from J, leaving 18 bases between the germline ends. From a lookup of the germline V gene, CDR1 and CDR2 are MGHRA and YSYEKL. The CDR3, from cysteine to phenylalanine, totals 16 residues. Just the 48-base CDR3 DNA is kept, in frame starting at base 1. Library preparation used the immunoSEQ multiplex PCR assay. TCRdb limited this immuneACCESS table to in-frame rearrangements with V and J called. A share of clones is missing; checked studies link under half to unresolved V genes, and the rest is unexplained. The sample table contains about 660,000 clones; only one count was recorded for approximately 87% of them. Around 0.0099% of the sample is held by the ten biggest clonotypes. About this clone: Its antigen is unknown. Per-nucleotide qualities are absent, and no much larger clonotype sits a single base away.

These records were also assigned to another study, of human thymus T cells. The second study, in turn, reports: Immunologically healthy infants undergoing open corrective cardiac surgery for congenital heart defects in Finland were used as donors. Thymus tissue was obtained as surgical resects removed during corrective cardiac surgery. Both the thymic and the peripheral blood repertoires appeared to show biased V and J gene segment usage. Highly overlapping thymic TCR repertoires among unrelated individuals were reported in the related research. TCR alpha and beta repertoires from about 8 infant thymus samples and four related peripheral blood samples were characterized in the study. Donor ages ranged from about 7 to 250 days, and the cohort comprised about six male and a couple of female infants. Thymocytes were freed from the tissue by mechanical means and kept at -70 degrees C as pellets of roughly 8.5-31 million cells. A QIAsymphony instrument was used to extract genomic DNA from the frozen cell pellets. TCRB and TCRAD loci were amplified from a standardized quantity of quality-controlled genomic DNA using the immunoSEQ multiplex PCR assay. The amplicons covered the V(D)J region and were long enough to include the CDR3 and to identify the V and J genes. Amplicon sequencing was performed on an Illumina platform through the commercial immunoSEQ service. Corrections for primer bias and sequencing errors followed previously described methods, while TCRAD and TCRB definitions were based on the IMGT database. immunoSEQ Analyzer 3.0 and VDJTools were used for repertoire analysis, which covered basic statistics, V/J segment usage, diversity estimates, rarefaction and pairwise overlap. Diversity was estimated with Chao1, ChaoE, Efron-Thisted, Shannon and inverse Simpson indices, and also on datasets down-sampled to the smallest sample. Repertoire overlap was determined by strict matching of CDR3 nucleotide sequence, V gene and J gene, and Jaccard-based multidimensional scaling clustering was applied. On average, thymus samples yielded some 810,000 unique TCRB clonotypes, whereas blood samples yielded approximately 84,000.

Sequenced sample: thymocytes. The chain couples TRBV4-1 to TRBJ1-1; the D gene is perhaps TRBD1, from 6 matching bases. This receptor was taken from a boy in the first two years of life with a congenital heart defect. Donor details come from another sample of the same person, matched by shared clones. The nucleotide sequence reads TGCGCCAGCAGCCAAGGATTGACAGGAAATCGCGCTGAAGCTTTCTTT. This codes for CASSQGLTGNRAEAFF.